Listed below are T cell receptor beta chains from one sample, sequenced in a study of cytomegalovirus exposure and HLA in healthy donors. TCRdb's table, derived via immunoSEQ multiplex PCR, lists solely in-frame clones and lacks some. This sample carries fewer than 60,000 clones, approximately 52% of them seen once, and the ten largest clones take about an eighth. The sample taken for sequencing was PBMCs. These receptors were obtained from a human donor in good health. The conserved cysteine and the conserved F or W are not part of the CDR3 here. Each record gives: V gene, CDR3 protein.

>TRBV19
ASSIGASGGYTGELF
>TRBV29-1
SVEPAGVDGYP
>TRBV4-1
ASSQEYGRNYGYT
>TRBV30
AWRTTRKSYGYT
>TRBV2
ASSRQGAINEKLF
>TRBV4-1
ASSQTGLAGALTGELF
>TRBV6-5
ASSVGGTNTEAF
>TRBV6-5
ASSYQGGGGANVLT
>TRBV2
ATSRDRDEQY
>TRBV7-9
ASTPRGGDTNTDTQY
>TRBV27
ASSSWTGRTDTQY
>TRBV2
ASSVGASSPLH
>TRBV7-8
ASSPVGGTGANTGELF
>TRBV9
ASAPLAGGGNTGELF
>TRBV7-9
SSSHLWYGYT
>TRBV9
ASSVAHRGETQY
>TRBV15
ATSRADRRNSPLH
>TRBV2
ASSEGQGNEQF
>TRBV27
ASSLGPPGNYGYT
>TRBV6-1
ASSKGGGVKNTEAF
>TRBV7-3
ASSFDRGETQY
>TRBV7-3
ASSRTSGGDTQY
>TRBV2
ASSDWGREDGYT
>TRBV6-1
ASSEAARGYNNEQF
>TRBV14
ASSPGATRRGEQY
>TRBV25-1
ASSEQGLNTEAF
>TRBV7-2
ASSLAGGTYNEQF
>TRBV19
ASSSPRGHYSNQPQH
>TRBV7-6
ASSVNPLAGSTDTQY
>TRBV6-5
ASLRGWAGGYT
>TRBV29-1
SVDPTGLEYGYT
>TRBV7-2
ASSLQRGGSYEQY
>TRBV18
ASSPISGGETQY
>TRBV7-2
ASSYRTGSTDTQY
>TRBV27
ASRTILGSKNTEAF
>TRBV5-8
ASSLGTDRYGYT
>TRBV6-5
ASSQDSFNQPQH
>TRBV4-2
ASSQDSVGLNTEAF
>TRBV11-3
ASSLDSNTGELF
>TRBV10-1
ASSESSVNYGYT
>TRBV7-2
ASSSQSSSAGEQY
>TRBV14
ASSQRTGGASPLH
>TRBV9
ASSARFVSYEQY
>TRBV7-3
ASSFSPVRDTEAF
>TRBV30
AWSAPSGGYEKLF
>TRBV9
ASSVSGETYEQY
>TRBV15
ATNKAGSGANVLT
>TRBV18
ASSPSQRGDSYEQY
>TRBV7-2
ASSLASGGAVDTQY
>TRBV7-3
ASSPTGGLSTDTQY
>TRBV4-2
ASSQAWGQGASYEQY
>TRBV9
ASSVGPGGYNEQF